These T cell receptor beta chains were read from a single sample in a study of post-analysis software for immune sequencing data. TCRdb re-called the PCR reads through MiXCR, storing one row per CDR3 protein. This table has under 900,000 distinct CDR3 sequences, 53% appearing once. The sequencing sample was made of blood. These receptors all come from a girl aged 10-17 years with multiple sclerosis. Both conserved end residues are trimmed from each CDR3. The D gene is left open where the match is weak.

v_call	d_call	j_call	cdr3_aa
TRBV3-1	NA	TRBJ2-7	ASSHWAGSYEQY
TRBV3-1	TRBD1	TRBJ1-5	ASSQGTGQLNQPQH
TRBV24-1	NA	TRBJ2-3	ATSAPLTDTQY
TRBV4-2	NA	TRBJ1-1	ASSQELQDTEAF
TRBV5-1	TRBD2	TRBJ2-1	ASSLVAGGINEQF
TRBV18	NA	TRBJ2-3	ASSPPGSDTQY
TRBV20-1	NA	TRBJ1-1	SAKLWGRRATEAF
TRBV5-1	TRBD1	TRBJ2-6	ASSPGDRPSSGANVLT
TRBV14	NA	TRBJ1-2	ASSQPQGWIGYT
TRBV7-3	NA	TRBJ2-7	ASSQGWGYEQY
TRBV7-9	NA	TRBJ2-1	ASLQAGVDYNEQF
TRBV3-1	TRBD2	TRBJ2-1	ASSPPRGLVNEQF
TRBV7-9	NA	TRBJ2-2	ASRRQISNTGELF
TRBV2	NA	NA	ASTWTVYVEQY
TRBV7-9	TRBD1	TRBJ1-2	ASSLRTGGFEDGYT
TRBV27	NA	TRBJ2-1	ASSLGGSLSSYNEQL
TRBV20-1	TRBD1	TRBJ2-3	SARGGTGGTDTQY
TRBV15	NA	NA	ATSRDRSSGETQY
TRBV4-1	TRBD2	TRBJ2-3	ASSQGEAGGADTQY
TRBV15	TRBD1	TRBJ1-1	ATSRAGGNPEAF
TRBV20-1	NA	TRBJ2-4	SARDSRPEAKNIQY
TRBV20-1	TRBD1	TRBJ1-6	SARVAGTGAPPLH
TRBV9	NA	TRBJ2-7	ASSVGGEWGRGEQY
TRBV18	NA	TRBJ2-7	ASSPSGRSEQY
TRBV30	TRBD1	TRBJ1-2	AWSTLGTGATYGYT
TRBV20-1	TRBD2	TRBJ2-3	SAEGTSTFTQY
TRBV5-1	NA	TRBJ2-5	ASSWGRGIETQY
TRBV29-1	NA	TRBJ2-7	SVFGASYEQY
TRBV6-5	NA	NA	ASSYGTGFDEQY
TRBV28	NA	TRBJ2-7	ASSFTLWGMNYEQY
TRBV6-5	NA	TRBJ1-4	ASSYSSNEKLF
TRBV11-2	NA	TRBJ1-5	ASSLDRGSPQH
TRBV5-1	NA	NA	ASSTQEGEQY
TRBV20-1	TRBD1	TRBJ2-7	SPRDRSSYEQY
TRBV20-1	NA	TRBJ2-5	SATQGQETQY
TRBV6-1	NA	TRBJ1-1	ASSEAGYPTNTEAF
TRBV20-1	NA	TRBJ2-7	SALGYEQY
TRBV9	NA	TRBJ2-1	ASSGELANEQF
TRBV29-1	TRBD1	NA	SVLRGQVKNYEQY
TRBV12-3/TRBV12-4	TRBD1	TRBJ2-2	ASSWRTGGRAGELF
TRBV20-1	TRBD2	TRBJ2-3	SPQGEGNTDTQY
TRBV18	NA	TRBJ2-5	ASSPPLAIETQY
TRBV29-1	NA	TRBJ1-1	SVVRIKNTEAF
TRBV7-9	NA	TRBJ2-7	ASSFDHEQY
TRBV6-1	NA	TRBJ2-5	ASSGRLVVETQY
TRBV20-1	TRBD1	TRBJ2-7	SARDMGQGLYEQY
TRBV27	TRBD1	TRBJ1-5	ASSSRQGSQPQH
TRBV29-1	NA	TRBJ2-5	SVDDVPRTTQETQY
TRBV7-2	NA	TRBJ2-5	ASSKWGGETQY
TRBV29-1	TRBD2	TRBJ2-1	SVPLAGVVYNEQF
TRBV18	NA	TRBJ2-1	ASSPTGDMRYNEQF
TRBV5-5	NA	TRBJ2-1	ASRAEGYNEQF
TRBV20-1	NA	TRBJ1-5	SARDRFNQPQH
TRBV12-3/TRBV12-4	TRBD2	TRBJ2-1	ASSPQAGGLLEQF
TRBV7-2	TRBD2	TRBJ2-5	ASSRNSGGETQY